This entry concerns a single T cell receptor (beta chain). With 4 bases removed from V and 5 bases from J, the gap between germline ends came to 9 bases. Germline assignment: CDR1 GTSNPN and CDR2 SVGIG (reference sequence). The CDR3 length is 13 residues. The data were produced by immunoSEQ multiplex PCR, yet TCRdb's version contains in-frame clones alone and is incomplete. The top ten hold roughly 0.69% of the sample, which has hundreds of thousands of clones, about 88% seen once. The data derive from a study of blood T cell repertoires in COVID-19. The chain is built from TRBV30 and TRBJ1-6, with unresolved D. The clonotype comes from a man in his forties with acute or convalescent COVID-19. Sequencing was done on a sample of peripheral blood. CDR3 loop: CAWNLADNSPLHF. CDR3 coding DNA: TGTGCCTGGAATCTGGCGGATAATTCACCCCTCCACTTT.